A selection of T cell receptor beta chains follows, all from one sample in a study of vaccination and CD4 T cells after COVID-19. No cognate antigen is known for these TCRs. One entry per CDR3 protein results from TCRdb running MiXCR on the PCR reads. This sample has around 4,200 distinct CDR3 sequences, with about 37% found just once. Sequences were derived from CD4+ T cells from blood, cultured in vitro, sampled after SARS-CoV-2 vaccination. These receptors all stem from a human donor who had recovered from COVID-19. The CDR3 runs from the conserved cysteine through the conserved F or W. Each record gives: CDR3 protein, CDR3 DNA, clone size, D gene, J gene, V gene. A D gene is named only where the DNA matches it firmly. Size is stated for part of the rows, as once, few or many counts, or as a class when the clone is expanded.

CDR3: CASCGSPGQGRPQHF
DNA: TGTGCCAGCTGTGGATCCCCGGGACAGGGGAGGCCCCAGCATTTT
size: NA
D: TRBD1
J: TRBJ1-5
V: TRBV2

CDR3: CASSEQANTEAFF
DNA: TGTGCCAGCAGTGAGCAAGCGAACACTGAAGCTTTCTTT
size: NA
D: NA
J: TRBJ1-1
V: TRBV6-4

CDR3: CASSPLTGAGGTQHF
DNA: TGTGCCAGCAGCCCGTTGACAGGGGCCGGCGGGACCCAGCATTTT
size: NA
D: TRBD1
J: TRBJ1-5
V: TRBV12-3/TRBV12-4

CDR3: CASSPPVGGPYEQYF
DNA: TGTGCCAGCTCACCACCGGTGGGAGGGCCCTACGAGCAGTACTTC
size: NA
D: TRBD2
J: TRBJ2-7
V: TRBV18

CDR3: CASSTWDRGTHEQYF
DNA: TGTGCCAGCAGTACCTGGGACAGGGGGACCCACGAGCAGTACTTC
size: NA
D: TRBD1
J: TRBJ2-7
V: TRBV6-1

CDR3: CASSLGPGADTQYF
DNA: TGTGCCAGCAGCTTAGGGCCCGGGGCAGATACGCAGTATTTT
size: NA
D: NA
J: TRBJ2-3
V: TRBV11-3

CDR3: CASRGNSDTQYF
DNA: TGTGCCAGCAGGGGGAATTCAGATACGCAGTATTTT
size: NA
D: NA
J: TRBJ2-3
V: TRBV6-1

CDR3: CSARERGSASDTQYF
DNA: TGCAGTGCTAGAGAGCGAGGGAGTGCCTCAGATACGCAGTATTTT
size: few
D: NA
J: TRBJ2-3
V: TRBV20-1

CDR3: CASSFAQYNEQFF
DNA: TGTGCCAGCAGCTTCGCACAATACAATGAGCAGTTCTTC
size: NA
D: NA
J: TRBJ2-1
V: TRBV7-9

CDR3: CASSPRQIGASYEQYF
DNA: TGTGCCAGCAGCCCCCGTCAAATCGGGGCGTCCTACGAGCAGTACTTC
size: NA
D: NA
J: TRBJ2-7
V: TRBV7-2

CDR3: CAWENRGSAEAFF
DNA: TGTGCCTGGGAAAACAGGGGATCCGCTGAAGCTTTCTTT
size: medium-sized
D: TRBD1
J: TRBJ1-1
V: TRBV30

CDR3: CSASSGYSSYEQYF
DNA: TGCAGTGCTAGCTCAGGATACAGCTCCTACGAGCAGTACTTC
size: NA
D: NA
J: TRBJ2-7
V: TRBV20-1

CDR3: CAISQLRTGETQYF
DNA: TGTGCCATCAGTCAGCTCCGGACGGGGGAGACCCAGTACTTC
size: once
D: NA
J: TRBJ2-5
V: TRBV10-3

CDR3: CASRDRWVSYEQYF
DNA: TGTGCCAGCAGGGACAGGTGGGTCTCCTACGAGCAGTACTTC
size: few
D: TRBD1
J: TRBJ2-7
V: TRBV28

CDR3: CASHQGRLGTEAFF
DNA: TGTGCCAGCCACCAGGGACGACTGGGCACTGAAGCTTTCTTT
size: NA
D: NA
J: TRBJ1-1
V: TRBV6-1

CDR3: CASSIPGGAQPQHF
DNA: TGTGCCAGTAGTATCCCAGGGGGGGCGCAGCCCCAGCATTTT
size: NA
D: TRBD1
J: TRBJ1-5
V: TRBV19

CDR3: CSARDRRGEAFF
DNA: TGCAGTGCTAGAGATCGGAGGGGGGAAGCTTTCTTT
size: few
D: NA
J: TRBJ1-1
V: TRBV20-1

CDR3: CASSLGRHSNQPQHF
DNA: TGTGCCAGCAGCTTAGGACGACATAGCAATCAGCCCCAGCATTTT
size: NA
D: NA
J: TRBJ1-5
V: TRBV7-8

CDR3: CASSRKVGPGQGCEQYF
DNA: TGTGCCAGCAGCAGAAAGGTGGGGCCGGGACAGGGTTGCGAGCAGTACTTC
size: NA
D: TRBD1
J: TRBJ2-7
V: TRBV25-1

CDR3: CASSSRTSGPNNEQFF
DNA: TGCGCCAGCAGCTCGAGGACTAGCGGGCCCAACAATGAGCAGTTCTTC
size: NA
D: TRBD2
J: TRBJ2-1
V: TRBV5-1

CDR3: CASSWDRRDTGELFF
DNA: TGTGCCAGCAGTTGGGACAGGAGGGACACCGGGGAGCTGTTTTTT
size: few
D: TRBD1
J: TRBJ2-2
V: TRBV7-9

CDR3: CATSDRGTSGYEQYF
DNA: TGTGCCACCAGTGATCGGGGGACTAGCGGCTACGAGCAGTACTTC
size: NA
D: TRBD2
J: TRBJ2-7
V: TRBV24-1

CDR3: CASSFLGTGEFYEQYF
DNA: TGCGCCAGCAGCTTCCTCGGGACAGGGGAGTTCTACGAGCAGTACTTC
size: NA
D: TRBD1
J: TRBJ2-7
V: TRBV5-1

CDR3: CASSPRGGRNEQFF
DNA: TGTGCCAGCAGTCCCCGGGGGGGTAGGAATGAGCAGTTCTTC
size: few
D: TRBD2
J: TRBJ2-1
V: TRBV6-2/TRBV6-3

CDR3: CASTLRQGASQPQHF
DNA: TGTGCCAGCACCCTGAGACAGGGGGCTTCTCAGCCCCAGCATTTT
size: NA
D: TRBD1
J: TRBJ1-5
V: TRBV28

CDR3: CATSGGQYDTQYF
DNA: TGTGCCACTTCGGGGGGGCAATACGATACGCAGTATTTT
size: few
D: TRBD2
J: TRBJ2-3
V: TRBV24-1